This T cell receptor beta chain is from a study of T cell responses to AZD1222 COVID-19 vaccine. Background on the study: Second doses that came at about 4 or about 12 weeks were put together.

Sequencing was performed with immunoSEQ multiplex PCR; in TCRdb, only in-frame clones are kept and a portion is missing. The sample lists under 200,000 clones, about 93% occurring once. The germline V gene encodes CDR1 SGHAT and CDR2 FQNNGV. V was shortened by 3 bases and J by 12 bases, with 12 bases between the two germline ends. The CDR3 spans 12 residues. The chain has TRBV11-2 and TRBJ2-1; possibly TRBD2 for D (6 bases). The clonotype originates from an adult in good health. The sequencing here drew on peripheral blood, taken on day 0 of AZD1222 vaccination. CDR3 protein: CASSLGGVGQFF. In DNA form, the CDR3 reads TGTGCCAGCAGCTTGGGGGGTGTCGGGCAGTTCTTC.